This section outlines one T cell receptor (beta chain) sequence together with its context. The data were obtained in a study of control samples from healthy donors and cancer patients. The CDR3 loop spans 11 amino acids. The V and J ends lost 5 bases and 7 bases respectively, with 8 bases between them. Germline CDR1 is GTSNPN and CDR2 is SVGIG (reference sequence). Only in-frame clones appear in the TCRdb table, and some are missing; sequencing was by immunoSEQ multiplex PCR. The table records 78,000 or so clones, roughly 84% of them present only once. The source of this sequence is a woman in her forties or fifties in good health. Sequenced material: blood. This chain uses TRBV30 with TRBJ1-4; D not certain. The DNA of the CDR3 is TGTGCCTGGGGGCGAAGTGAAAAACTGTTTTTT. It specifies CAWGRSEKLFF.